This T cell receptor (beta chain) was observed in a study of identical twins (dated by TCRdb to between 2015 and 2016). General notes on the study: TCR alpha and beta repertoires from monozygotic twins, unrelated adults of various ages and cord blood were deep-sequenced to test whether fetal clonotypes persist. Replicate twin experiments were performed at different times using different library preparation protocols to rule out contamination. Overall study results and their limits: Out-of-frame TCR alpha sequences shared between twins showed an excess of low generation-probability sequences compared with coincidental sharing between unrelated individuals. In beta out-of-frame sequences, excess twin sharing was weaker, because having fewer shared sequences lowered the signal-to-noise ratio. Abundant cord blood beta clonotypes had fewer insertions, young adult naive repertoires showed a similar but weaker trend, and memory repertoires showed no such trend. Conclusions relied on cross-sectional statistical analysis, since the same donors could not be followed over many years. Zero-insertion analyses could be partly confounded by invariant T cells such as MAIT and iNKT, although diverse VJ usage argued against such confounding for most clonotypes. In monozygotic twins, recombination models systematically underestimated out-of-frame TCR alpha sharing, but the models matched the sharing seen between unrelated individuals.

Every donor in the study was a healthy Caucasian. Three pairs of female monozygotic twins, all aged 18 to 29 years, were included in the twin cohort. Peripheral blood mononuclear cells were the source from which RNA for the TCR libraries was isolated. There are a few counts of this clonotype. Its antigen has not been determined. No much larger clonotype is one base removed from it; base qualities were not supplied. Libraries were constructed by 5' RACE. Sequenced on an Illumina HiSeq 2000. A universal primer binding site was added through template switching, and the final cDNA carried a unique molecular identifier so that TCR cDNA molecules could be counted accurately. Specific primers in the conserved constant-segment region were used to synthesize first-strand cDNA for the TCR alpha and beta chains. Each cDNA library was double barcoded, with a SMART-Mk sample barcode plus Illumina barcodes, to control for contamination. Two successive PCR steps introduced TruSeq adapter sequences along with Illumina sample barcodes. The Illumina HiSeq platform was used with custom primers to sequence TCR alpha and beta cDNA libraries. As for how the authors treated the data: MiGEC processed the raw reads to extract unique molecular identifiers, while MiXCR was used to determine the CDR3 positions. Recombination models were inferred per individual with the repgenHMM and IGoR tools using an EM algorithm. The tcR package in R was used for shared clonotype analysis, with sharing normalized by the product of cloneset sizes. Out-of-frame nonproductive sequences were analyzed to study raw recombination free of thymic and clonal selection effects. Through fastp at Q25 and MiXCR, TCRdb rebuilt clones from the public reads, retaining in-frame beta chains. Each entry is one CDR3 protein sequence, shown with its most common DNA and genes. TCRdb assigned the V and J calls; the authors' analysis was not used. This sample comprises around 680,000 distinct CDR3 sequences, 8.6% of them detected only once. The ten largest account for about 0.98% of the sample.

CDR1 MNHEY and CDR2 SMNVEV were looked up in the germline V gene (reference sequence). V is clipped by 5 bases and J by 3 bases, and the sequence between their germline boundaries is 14 bases long. The CDR3 starts with the cysteine, ends with the phenylalanine, and has 15 residues. The only DNA kept is the CDR3, 45 bases in frame from the first base. This sample also appeared in a second study, on yellow fever vaccine responses in identical twins. That second publication adds: The authors reported that the T cell response to vaccination in identical twins appeared partly convergent and partly personalized. The study precisely tracked vaccine-responding T cell clones in identical twins.

The specimen was PBMCs. The sequence was obtained from a young woman in good health. The sequence is built from TRBV27 and TRBJ1-5; TRBD1 is possibly the D segment (6 matching bases). The sequence in DNA is TGTGCCAGCAGTCCTTCGGGACATTTCAATCAGCCCCAGCATTTT. Translated, it reads CASSPSGHFNQPQHF.